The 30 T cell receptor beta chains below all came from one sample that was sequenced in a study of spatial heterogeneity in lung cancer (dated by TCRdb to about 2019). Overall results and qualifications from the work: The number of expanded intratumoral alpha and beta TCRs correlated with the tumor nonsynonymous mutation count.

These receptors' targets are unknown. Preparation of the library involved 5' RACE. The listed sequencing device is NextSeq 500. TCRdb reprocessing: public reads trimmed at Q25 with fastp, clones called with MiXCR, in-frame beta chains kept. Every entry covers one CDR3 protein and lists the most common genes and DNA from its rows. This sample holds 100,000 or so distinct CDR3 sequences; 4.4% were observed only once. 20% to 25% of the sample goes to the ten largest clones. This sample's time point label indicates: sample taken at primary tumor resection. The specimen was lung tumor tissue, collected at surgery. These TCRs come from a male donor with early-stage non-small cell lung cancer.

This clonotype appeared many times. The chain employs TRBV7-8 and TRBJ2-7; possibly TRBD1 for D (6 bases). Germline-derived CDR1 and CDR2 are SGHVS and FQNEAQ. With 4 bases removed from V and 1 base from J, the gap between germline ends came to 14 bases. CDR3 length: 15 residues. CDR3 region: CASSSDRPGSYEQYF. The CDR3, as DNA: TGTGCCAGCAGCTCAGACAGGCCTGGATCCTACGAGCAGTACTTC.

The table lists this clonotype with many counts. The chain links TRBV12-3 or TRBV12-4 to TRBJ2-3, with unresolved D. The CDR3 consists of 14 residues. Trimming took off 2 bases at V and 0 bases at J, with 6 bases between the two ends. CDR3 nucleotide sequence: TGTGCCAGCAGTTTAAGTTCCAGCACAGATACGCAGTATTTT. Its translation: CASSLSSSTDTQYF.

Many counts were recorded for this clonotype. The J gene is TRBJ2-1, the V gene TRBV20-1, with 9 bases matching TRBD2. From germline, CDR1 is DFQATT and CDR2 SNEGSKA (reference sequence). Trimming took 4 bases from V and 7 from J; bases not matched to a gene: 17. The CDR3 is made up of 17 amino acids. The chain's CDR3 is CSATQPAGGLIGNEQFF. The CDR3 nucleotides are TGCAGTGCTACCCAACCGGCGGGAGGGTTAATCGGGAATGAGCAGTTCTTC.

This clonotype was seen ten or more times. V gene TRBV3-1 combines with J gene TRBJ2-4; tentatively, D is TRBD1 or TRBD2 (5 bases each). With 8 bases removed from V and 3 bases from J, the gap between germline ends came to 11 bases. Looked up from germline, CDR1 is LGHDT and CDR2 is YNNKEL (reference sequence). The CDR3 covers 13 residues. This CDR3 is CASSRDLKNIQYF. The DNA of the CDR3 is TGTGCCAGCTCCCGGGACCTCAAAAACATTCAGTACTTC.

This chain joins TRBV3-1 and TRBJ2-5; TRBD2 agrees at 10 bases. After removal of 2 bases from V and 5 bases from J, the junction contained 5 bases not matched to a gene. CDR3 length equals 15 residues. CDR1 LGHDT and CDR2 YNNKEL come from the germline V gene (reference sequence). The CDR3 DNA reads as TGTGCCAGCAGCCAATCCGCTAGCGGGGGTGAGACCCAGTACTTC. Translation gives CASSQSASGGETQYF.

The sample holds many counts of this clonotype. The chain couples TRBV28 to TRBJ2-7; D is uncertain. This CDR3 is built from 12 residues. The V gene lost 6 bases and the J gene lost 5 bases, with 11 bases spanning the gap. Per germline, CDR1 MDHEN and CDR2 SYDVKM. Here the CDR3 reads CASSDGVDEQYF. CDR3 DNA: TGTGCCAGCAGCGATGGAGTCGACGAGCAGTACTTC.

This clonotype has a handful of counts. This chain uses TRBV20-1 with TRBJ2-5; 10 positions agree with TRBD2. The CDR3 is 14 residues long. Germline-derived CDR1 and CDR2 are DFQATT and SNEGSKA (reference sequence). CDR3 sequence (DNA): TGCAGCTGCCCACTAGCGGGAATCCAAGAGACCCAGTACTTC. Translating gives CSCPLAGIQETQYF.

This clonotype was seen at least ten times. For the CDR3, the DNA is TGCGCCAGCAGCCCCAGAGGCGGCACTACTGAAGCTTTCTTT. Amino acid sequence: CASSPRGGTTEAFF. V is TRBV5-1 and J is TRBJ1-1; D is unresolved. The CDR3 consists of 14 residues. Germline V gene lookup returns CDR1 SGHRS and CDR2 YFSETQ. V was cut by 4 bases and J by 5 bases, with 15 bases left in between.

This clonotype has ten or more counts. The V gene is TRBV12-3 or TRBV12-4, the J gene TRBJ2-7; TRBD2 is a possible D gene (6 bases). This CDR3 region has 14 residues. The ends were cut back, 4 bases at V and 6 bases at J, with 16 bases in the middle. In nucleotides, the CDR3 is TGTGCCAGCAGTTCCCGATCTAGCGCTCGCGAGCAGTACTTC. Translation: CASSSRSSAREQYF.

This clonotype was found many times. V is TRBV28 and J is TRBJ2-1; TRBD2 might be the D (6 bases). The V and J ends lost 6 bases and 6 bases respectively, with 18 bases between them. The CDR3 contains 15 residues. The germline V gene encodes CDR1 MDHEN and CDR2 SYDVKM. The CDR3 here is CASSPPGLKINEQFF. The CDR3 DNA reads TGTGCCAGCAGCCCACCGGGACTTAAAATCAATGAGCAGTTCTTC. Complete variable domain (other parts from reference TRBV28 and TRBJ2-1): DVKVTQSSRYLVKRTGEKVFLECVQDMDHENMFWYRQDPGLGLRLIYFSYDVKMKEKGDIPEGYSVSREKKERFSLILESASTNQTSMYLCASSPPGLKINEQFFGPGTRLTVL.

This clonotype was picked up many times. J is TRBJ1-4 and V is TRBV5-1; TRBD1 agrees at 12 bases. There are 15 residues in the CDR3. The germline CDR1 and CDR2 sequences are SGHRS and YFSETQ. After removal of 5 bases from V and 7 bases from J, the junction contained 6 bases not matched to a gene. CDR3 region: CASRTGTGGFEKLFF. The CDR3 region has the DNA TGCGCCAGCAGAACAGGGACAGGGGGCTTTGAAAAACTGTTTTTT.

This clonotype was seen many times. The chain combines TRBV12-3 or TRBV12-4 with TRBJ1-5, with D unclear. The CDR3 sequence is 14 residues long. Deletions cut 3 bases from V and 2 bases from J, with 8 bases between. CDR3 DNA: TGTGCCAGCAGTTTGAGGCCGGGCAATCAGCCCCAGCATTTT. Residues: CASSLRPGNQPQHF.

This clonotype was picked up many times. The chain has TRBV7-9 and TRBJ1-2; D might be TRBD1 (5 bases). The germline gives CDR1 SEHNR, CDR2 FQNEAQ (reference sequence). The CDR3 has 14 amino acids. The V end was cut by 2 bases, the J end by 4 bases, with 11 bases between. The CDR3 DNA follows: TGTGCCAGCAGCTTACAGACGGGACCCTATGGCTACACCTTC. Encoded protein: CASSLQTGPYGYTF.

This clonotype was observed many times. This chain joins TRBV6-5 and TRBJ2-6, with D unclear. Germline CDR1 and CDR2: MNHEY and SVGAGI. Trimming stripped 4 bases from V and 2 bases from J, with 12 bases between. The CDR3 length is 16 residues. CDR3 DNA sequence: TGTGCCAGCAGTTCGCAGTGGCTCCCTGGGGCCAACGTCCTGACTTTC. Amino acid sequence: CASSSQWLPGANVLTF.

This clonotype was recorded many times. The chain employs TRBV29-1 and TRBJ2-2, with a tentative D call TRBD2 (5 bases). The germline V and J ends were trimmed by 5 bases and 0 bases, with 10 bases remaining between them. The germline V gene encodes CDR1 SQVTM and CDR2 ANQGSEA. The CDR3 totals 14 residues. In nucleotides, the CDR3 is TGCAGCGTTCCAGCGGAGGCGAACACCGGGGAGCTGTTTTTT. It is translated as CSVPAEANTGELFF.

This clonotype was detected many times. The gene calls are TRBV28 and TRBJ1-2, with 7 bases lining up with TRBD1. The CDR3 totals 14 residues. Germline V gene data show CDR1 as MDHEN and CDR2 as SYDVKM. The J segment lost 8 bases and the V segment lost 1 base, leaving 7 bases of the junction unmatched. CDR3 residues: CASSLYRGVSGYTF. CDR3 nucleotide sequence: TGTGCCAGCAGTTTATACAGGGGTGTATCAGGCTACACCTTC.

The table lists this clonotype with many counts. Here the CDR3 DNA reads TGTGCCAGCAGCTTCTGGGACAGCGGAGGGCAGGATGAGCAGTTCTTC. It is translated as CASSFWDSGGQDEQFF. The chain recombines TRBV7-9 with TRBJ2-1, with D possibly being TRBD1 (7 bases). Trimming removed 3 bases at V and 8 bases at J, with 20 bases between. The CDR3 is 16 residues long. Germline V gene sequence: CDR1 SEHNR, CDR2 FQNEAQ (reference sequence).

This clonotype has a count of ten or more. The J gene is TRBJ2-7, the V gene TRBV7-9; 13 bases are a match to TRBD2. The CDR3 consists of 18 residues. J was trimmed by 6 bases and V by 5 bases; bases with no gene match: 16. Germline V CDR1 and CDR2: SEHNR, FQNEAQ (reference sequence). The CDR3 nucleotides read TGTGCCAGCAGCCCACCCCTCCCCCTCGGACTAGCGGGAGTCGAGCAGTACTTC. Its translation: CASSPPLPLGLAGVEQYF. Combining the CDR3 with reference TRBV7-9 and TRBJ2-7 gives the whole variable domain DTGVSQNPRHKITKRGQNVTFRCDPISEHNRLYWYRQTLGQGPEFLTYFQNEAQLEKSRLLSDRFSAERPKGSFSTLEIQRTEQGDSAMYLCASSPPLPLGLAGVEQYFGPGTRLTVT.

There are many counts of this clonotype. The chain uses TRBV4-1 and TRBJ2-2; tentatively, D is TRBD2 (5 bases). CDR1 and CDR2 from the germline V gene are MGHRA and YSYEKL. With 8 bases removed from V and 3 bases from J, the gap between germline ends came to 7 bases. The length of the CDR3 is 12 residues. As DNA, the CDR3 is TGCGCCAGCGGACTCTACACCGGGGAGCTGTTTTTT. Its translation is CASGLYTGELFF.

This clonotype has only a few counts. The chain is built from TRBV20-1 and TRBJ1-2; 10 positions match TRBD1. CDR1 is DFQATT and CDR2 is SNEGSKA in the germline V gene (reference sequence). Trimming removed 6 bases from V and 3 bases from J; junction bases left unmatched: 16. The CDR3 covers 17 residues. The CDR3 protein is CSAPPGQGFDPDYGYTF. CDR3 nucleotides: TGCAGTGCGCCGCCGGGACAGGGGTTTGATCCGGACTATGGCTACACCTTC.

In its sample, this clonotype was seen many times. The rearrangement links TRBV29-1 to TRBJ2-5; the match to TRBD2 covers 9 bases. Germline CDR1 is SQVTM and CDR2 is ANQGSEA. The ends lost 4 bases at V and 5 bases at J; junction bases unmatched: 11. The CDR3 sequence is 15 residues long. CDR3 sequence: CSVVSDSGREETQYF. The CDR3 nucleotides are TGCAGCGTTGTCTCCGATAGCGGGAGAGAGGAGACCCAGTACTTC.

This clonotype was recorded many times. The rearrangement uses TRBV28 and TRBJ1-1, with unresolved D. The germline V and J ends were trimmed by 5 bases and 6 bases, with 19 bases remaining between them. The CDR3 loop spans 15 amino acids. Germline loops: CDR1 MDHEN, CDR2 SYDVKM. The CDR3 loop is CASSGGFGPSSEAFF. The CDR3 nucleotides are TGTGCCAGCAGTGGCGGTTTTGGACCTTCGTCTGAAGCTTTCTTT.

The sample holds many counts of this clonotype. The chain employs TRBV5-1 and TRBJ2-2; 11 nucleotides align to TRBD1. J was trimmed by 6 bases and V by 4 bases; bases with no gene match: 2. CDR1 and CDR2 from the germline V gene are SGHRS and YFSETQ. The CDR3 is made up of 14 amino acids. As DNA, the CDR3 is TGCGCCAGCAGCGGACAGGGGGCGTCCGGGGAGCTGTTTTTT. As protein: CASSGQGASGELFF.

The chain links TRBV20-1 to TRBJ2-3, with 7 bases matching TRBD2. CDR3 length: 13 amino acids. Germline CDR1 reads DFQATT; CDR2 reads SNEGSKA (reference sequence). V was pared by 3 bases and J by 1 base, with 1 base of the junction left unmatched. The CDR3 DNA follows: TGCAGTGCTAGTCTAGCGGGCACAGATACGCAGTATTTT. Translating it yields CSASLAGTDTQYF.

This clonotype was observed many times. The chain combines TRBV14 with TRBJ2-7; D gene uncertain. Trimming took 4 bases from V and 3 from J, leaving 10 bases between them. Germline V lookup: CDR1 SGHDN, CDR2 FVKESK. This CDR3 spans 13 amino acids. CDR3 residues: CASSPYIYYEQYF. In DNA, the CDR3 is TGTGCCAGCAGCCCCTATATCTACTACGAGCAGTACTTC.

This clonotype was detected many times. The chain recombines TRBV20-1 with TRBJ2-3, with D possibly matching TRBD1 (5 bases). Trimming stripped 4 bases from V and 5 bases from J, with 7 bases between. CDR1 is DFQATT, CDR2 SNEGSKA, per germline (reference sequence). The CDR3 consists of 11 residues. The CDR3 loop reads CSATRGDTQYF. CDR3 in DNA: TGCAGTGCTACTAGGGGAGATACGCAGTATTTT.

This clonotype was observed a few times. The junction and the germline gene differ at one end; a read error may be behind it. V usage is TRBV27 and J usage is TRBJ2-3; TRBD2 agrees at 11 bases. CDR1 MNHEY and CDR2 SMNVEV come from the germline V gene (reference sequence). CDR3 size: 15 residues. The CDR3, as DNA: TGTGCCAGCAGTTTAACTAGCGGGAGCCCAGATACTCAGTATTTT. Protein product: CASSLTSGSPDTQYF.

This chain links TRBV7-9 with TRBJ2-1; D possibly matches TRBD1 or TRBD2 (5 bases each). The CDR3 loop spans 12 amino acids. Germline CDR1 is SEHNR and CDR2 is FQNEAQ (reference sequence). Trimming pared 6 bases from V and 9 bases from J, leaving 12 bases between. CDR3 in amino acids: CASRGRDPEQFF. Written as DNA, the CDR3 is TGTGCCAGCAGAGGCAGGGACCCTGAGCAGTTCTTC.

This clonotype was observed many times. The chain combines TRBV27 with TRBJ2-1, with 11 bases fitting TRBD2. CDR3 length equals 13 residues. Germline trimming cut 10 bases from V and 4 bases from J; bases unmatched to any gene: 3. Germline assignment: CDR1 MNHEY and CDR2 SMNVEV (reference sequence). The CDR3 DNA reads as TGTGCCACCCGGACTAGCGGGTACAATGAGCAGTTCTTC. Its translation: CATRTSGYNEQFF.

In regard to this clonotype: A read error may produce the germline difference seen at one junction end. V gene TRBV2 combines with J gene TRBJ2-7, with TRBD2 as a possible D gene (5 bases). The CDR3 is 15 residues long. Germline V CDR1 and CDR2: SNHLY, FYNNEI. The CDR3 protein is CAGSETLAVKDEQYF. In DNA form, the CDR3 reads TGTGCCGGCAGTGAGACCCTAGCTGTCAAGGACGAGCAGTACTTC.